This entry features one T cell receptor (beta chain) sequence. This specimen comes from a study of blood T cell repertoires in COVID-19. Study summary: Acute and convalescent COVID-19 samples came from the United States, Italy and Spain. PBMCs, B-cell-depleted T cells, or T cells were the source of the cDNA or gDNA that made up the material.

Enrolled during active infection, Seattle patients were then followed longitudinally. Methods used by the authors: Cell counts per sample came from amplifying reference gene primers. Sequencing was performed with immunoSEQ multiplex PCR; in TCRdb, only in-frame clones are kept and a portion is missing. The D gene and trimming were derived from the DNA, and the V and J assignments and clone size from that table. The sample consists of 270,000 or so clones, around 90% of them appearing once. V was trimmed by 3 bases and J by 4 bases, leaving 21 bases between them. The CDR3 runs to 18 residues. Germline V lookup: CDR1 LGHNA, CDR2 YSLEER.

The receptor's source is a woman aged 55-69 years with COVID-19, enrolled during active disease. The specimen sequenced was peripheral blood. This rearrangement joins TRBV4-3 to TRBJ2-2; tentative D call: TRBD2 (7 bases). This CDR3 reads CASSQDSAGASRTGELFF. The DNA for the CDR3 is TGCGCCAGCAGCCAGGATAGCGCGGGGGCAAGCCGCACCGGGGAGCTGTTTTTT.